A selection of T cell receptor beta chains follows, all from one sample in a study of OX40 agonist ivuxolimab in advanced cancers. Sequencing used immunoSEQ multiplex PCR; TCRdb keeps in-frame clones, though not all of them. The table includes some 80,000 clones, about nine tenths detected once. The starting material was CD4+ or CD8+ T cells sorted from blood, obtained in a trial of the OX40 agonist ivuxolimab. The receptors derive from an adult with an advanced solid tumor such as melanoma, head and neck, liver or kidney cancer. CDR3s include the opening cysteine and the closing phenylalanine or tryptophan. The D gene is left open where the match is weak. Part of the rows lack a size; the others show once, few, many or a class for expanded clones.

j_call v_call d_call clone_size cdr3_aa cdr3_nt
TRBJ1-3 TRBV5-1 NA NA CASSLFGRAYSGNTIYF TGCGCCAGCAGCTTATTCGGCAGGGCCTACTCTGGAAACACCATATATTTT
TRBJ1-5 TRBV29-1 NA once CSVGQGNQPQHF TGCAGCGTGGGACAAGGCAATCAGCCCCAGCATTTT
TRBJ1-3 TRBV7-8 TRBD1 NA CASSPRTGSGNTIYF TGTGCCAGCAGCCCAAGGACAGGCTCTGGAAACACCATATATTTT
TRBJ2-5 TRBV2 TRBD1 NA CAGKRGTGEGETQYF TGTGCCGGAAAACGCGGGACAGGGGAAGGGGAGACCCAGTACTTC
TRBJ1-1 TRBV14 NA few CASSQNIGWSTEAFF TGTGCCAGCAGCCAGAACATAGGTTGGAGCACTGAAGCTTTCTTT
TRBJ2-3 TRBV5-4 NA NA CASSLDLASTDTQYF TGTGCCAGCAGCTTGGATCTAGCTTCCACAGATACGCAGTATTTT
TRBJ2-1 TRBV6-1 TRBD1 NA CASSGTGAYNEQFF TGTGCCAGCAGTGGGACAGGGGCATACAATGAGCAGTTCTTC
TRBJ2-6 TRBV2 NA NA CASSVSFSGANVLTF TGTGCCAGCAGTGTGTCATTCTCTGGGGCCAACGTCCTGACTTTC
TRBJ2-2 TRBV4-1 TRBD2 NA CASSQEASGGVGELFF TGCGCCAGCAGCCAAGAGGCTAGCGGGGGGGTCGGGGAGCTGTTTTTT
TRBJ2-5 TRBV7-9 TRBD1 NA CASSLTGIETQYF TGTGCCAGCAGCTTGACAGGGATAGAGACCCAGTACTTC
TRBJ2-3 TRBV20-1 NA NA CSASPADTQYF TGCAGTGCTAGCCCAGCGGATACGCAGTATTTT
TRBJ2-4 TRBV7-8 NA NA CASSPTGGQGPAKNIQYF TGTGCCAGCAGCCCGACGGGAGGACAGGGTCCGGCCAAAAACATTCAGTACTTC
TRBJ2-2 TRBV7-3 TRBD1 NA CASSHTGTGGLGELFF TGTGCCAGCAGCCACACCGGGACAGGGGGCCTCGGGGAGCTGTTTTTT
TRBJ2-3 TRBV5-1 TRBD2 NA CASSPRGLETDTQYF TGCGCCAGCAGCCCCCGGGGACTAGAAACAGATACGCAGTATTTT
TRBJ2-5 TRBV12-5 NA NA CATSDVWETQYF TGTGCTACCTCGGACGTTTGGGAGACCCAGTACTTC
TRBJ2-1 TRBV4-1 TRBD2 NA CASSQEAGVVGEQFF TGCGCCAGCAGCCAAGAAGCGGGAGTAGTGGGTGAGCAGTTCTTC
TRBJ2-2 TRBV18 TRBD2 NA CASSPPTSGTWGELFF TGTGCCAGCTCACCACCGACTAGCGGGACCTGGGGGGAGCTGTTTTTT
TRBJ1-2 TRBV19 NA NA CASSPGEFGYTF TGTGCCAGTAGTCCAGGGGAATTCGGCTACACCTTC
TRBJ2-1 TRBV9 TRBD2 once CASSVAASGGSSYNEQFF TGTGCCAGCAGCGTAGCGGCTAGCGGGGGGAGCTCCTACAATGAGCAGTTCTTC
TRBJ1-3 TRBV6-1 TRBD1 NA CASSELTGSGNTIYF TGTGCCAGCAGTGAATTGACAGGGTCTGGAAACACCATATATTTT
TRBJ1-1 TRBV2 NA once CASLNPSGGGTEAFF TGTGCCAGCCTCAACCCCTCGGGGGGGGGCACTGAAGCTTTCTTT
TRBJ2-7 TRBV13 NA NA CASSRTRRRGSYEQYF TGTGCCAGCAGCAGGACCCGGCGGCGGGGAAGCTACGAGCAGTACTTC
TRBJ2-2 TRBV29-1 NA NA CSVEGPPGELFF TGCAGCGTTGAAGGCCCCCCCGGGGAGCTGTTTTTT